These T cell receptor beta chains were read from a single sample in a study of T cells after yellow fever vaccination. Via MiXCR, TCRdb re-called the 5' RACE reads, giving one row per CDR3 protein. The data hold about 130,000 distinct CDR3 sequences, with about 7.4% observed a single time. The material was CD4+ T cells sorted from PBMCs, obtained around 10 days after the first yellow fever vaccination. The receptors were gathered from a man younger than 35 who received the YFV17D yellow fever vaccine. CDR3s leave out the opening cysteine and the closing phenylalanine or tryptophan. Fields, in order: CDR3 length, V gene, J gene, CDR3 protein.

len: 12
v_gene: TRBV12-3/TRBV12-4
j_gene: TRBJ2-6
CDR3aa: ASSLVAGANVLT

len: 12
v_gene: TRBV7-2
j_gene: TRBJ1-2
CDR3aa: ASSRLPSNYGYT

len: 15
v_gene: TRBV6-1
j_gene: TRBJ2-6
CDR3aa: ASSLGQGPSGANVLT

len: 11
v_gene: TRBV12-3/TRBV12-4
j_gene: TRBJ1-1
CDR3aa: ASSAERGTEAF

len: 13
v_gene: TRBV4-3
j_gene: TRBJ1-2
CDR3aa: ASSLRDRQNYGYT

len: 12
v_gene: TRBV7-2
j_gene: TRBJ1-5
CDR3aa: ASSLVGSNQPQH

len: 15
v_gene: TRBV6-5
j_gene: TRBJ1-4
CDR3aa: ASSYSDSGTGHEKLF

len: 15
v_gene: TRBV11-2
j_gene: TRBJ2-1
CDR3aa: ASSDARTASSYNEQF

len: 17
v_gene: TRBV12-5
j_gene: TRBJ1-4
CDR3aa: ASGWIPSIGQGADEKLF

len: 12
v_gene: TRBV20-1
j_gene: TRBJ2-3
CDR3aa: SALTQFLVNTQY

len: 12
v_gene: TRBV11-2
j_gene: TRBJ2-5
CDR3aa: ASSLGGALETQY

len: 12
v_gene: TRBV7-2
j_gene: TRBJ1-2
CDR3aa: ASSLNRGRRGYT

len: 12
v_gene: TRBV5-1
j_gene: TRBJ2-6
CDR3aa: ASEVRSGANVLT

len: 14
v_gene: TRBV5-1
j_gene: TRBJ2-5
CDR3aa: ASSLEASGVQETQY

len: 12
v_gene: TRBV7-2
j_gene: TRBJ2-3
CDR3aa: ASTWAGVTDTQY

len: 12
v_gene: TRBV7-9
j_gene: TRBJ1-3
CDR3aa: ASRTTGGRNTIY

len: 13
v_gene: TRBV11-2
j_gene: TRBJ1-1
CDR3aa: ASSLAGTGNTEAF